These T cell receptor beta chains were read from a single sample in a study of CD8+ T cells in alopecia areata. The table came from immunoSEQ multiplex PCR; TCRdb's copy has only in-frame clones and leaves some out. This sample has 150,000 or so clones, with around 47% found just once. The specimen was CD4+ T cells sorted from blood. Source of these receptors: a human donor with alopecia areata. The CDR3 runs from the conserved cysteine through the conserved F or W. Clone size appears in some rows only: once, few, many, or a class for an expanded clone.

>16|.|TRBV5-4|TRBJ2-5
CASTRVGQGARETQYF
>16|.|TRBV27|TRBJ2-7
CASSSTGAGLGSEQYF
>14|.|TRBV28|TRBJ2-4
CASSFNLAKNIQYF
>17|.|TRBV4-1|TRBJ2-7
CASSQARDSSYGYEQYF
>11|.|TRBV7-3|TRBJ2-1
CASSFSGEQFF
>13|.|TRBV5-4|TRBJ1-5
CASSLDQNQPQHF
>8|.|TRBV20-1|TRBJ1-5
CSNQPQHF
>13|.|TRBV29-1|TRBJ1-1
CSVAAGTPIEAFF
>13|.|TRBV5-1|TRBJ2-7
CASSPDGFGEQYF
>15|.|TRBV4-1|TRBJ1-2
CASSQRRDSDYGYTF
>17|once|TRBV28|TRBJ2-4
CASSSRPGIRTKNIQYF
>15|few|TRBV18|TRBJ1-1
CASSPLEGLNTEAFF
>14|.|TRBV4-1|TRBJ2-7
CASSQDWLYYEQYF
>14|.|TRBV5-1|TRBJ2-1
CASSLGAGYNEQFF
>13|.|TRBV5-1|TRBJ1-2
CASSFSGGYGYTF
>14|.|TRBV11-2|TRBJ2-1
CASTPTDSYNEQFF
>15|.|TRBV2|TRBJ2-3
CASSVNGVSTDTQYF
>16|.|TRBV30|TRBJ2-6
CAWSVLGGRGANVLTF
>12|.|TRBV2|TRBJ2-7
CASSGWRDEQYF
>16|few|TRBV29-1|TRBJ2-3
CSVEWRTSGRVDTQYF
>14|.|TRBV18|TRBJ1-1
CASSPKDREGEAFF
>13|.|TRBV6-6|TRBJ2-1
CASSYLLVDEQFF
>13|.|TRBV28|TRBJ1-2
CASSYSGTMGYTF
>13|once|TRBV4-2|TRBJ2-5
CASSRELQETQYF
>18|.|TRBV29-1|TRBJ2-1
CSVLSGTSGRVPYNEQFF
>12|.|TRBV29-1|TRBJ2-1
CSVHGGVNEQFF
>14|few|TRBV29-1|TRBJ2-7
CSVVRDPHSYEQYF
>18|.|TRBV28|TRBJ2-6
CASSLLGQGAYGANVLTF
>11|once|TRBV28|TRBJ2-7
CASSNMNEQYF
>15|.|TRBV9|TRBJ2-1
CASSVRGLGHNEQFF
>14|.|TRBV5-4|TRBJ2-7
CASSFGQGPYEQYF
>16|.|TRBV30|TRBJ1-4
CAWSVGPGTGGEKLFF
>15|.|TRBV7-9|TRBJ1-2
CASSVTGGADYGYTF
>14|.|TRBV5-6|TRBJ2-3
CASTEDPSRDTQYF
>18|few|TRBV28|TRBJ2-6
CASSLQRLWSSGANVLTF
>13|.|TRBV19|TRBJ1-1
CASSTSGGTEAFF
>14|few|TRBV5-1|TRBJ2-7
CASSLEQARYEQYF
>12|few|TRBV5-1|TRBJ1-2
CASSLGAAGYTF
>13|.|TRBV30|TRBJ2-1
CAWSSAGGDEQFF
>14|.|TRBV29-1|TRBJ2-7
CSVEAPDPIYEQYF
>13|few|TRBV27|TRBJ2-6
CASSFSGANVLTF
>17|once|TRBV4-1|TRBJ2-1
CASSQGGGTISFHEQFF
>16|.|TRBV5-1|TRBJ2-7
CASRMDSKPKGYEQYF
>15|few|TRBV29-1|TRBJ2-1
CSVEVRAFSYNEQFF
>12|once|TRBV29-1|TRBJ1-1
CSVRGSNTEAFF
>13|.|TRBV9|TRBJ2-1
CASSVVRGGEQFF
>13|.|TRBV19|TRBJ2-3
CASTREGHNTQYF
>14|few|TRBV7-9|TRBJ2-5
CASSFPRAFGAQYF
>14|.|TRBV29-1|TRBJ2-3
CSVAFAGGTDTQYF
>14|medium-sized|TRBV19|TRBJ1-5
CASGGLGAGQPQHF
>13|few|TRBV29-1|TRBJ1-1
CSVPDLWNTEAFF
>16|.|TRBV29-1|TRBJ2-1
CSVGRVSVSSYNEQFF
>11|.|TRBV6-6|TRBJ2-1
CASSYVDEQFF
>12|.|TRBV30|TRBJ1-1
CAWSEANTEAFF
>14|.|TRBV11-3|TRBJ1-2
CASSLDGGGYGYTF
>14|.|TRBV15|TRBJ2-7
CATRKAGDSYEQYF
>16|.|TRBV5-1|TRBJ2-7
CASSGRGAGTSYEQYF